One sample yielded the 29 T cell receptor beta chains listed below, sequenced in a study of cytomegalovirus exposure and HLA in healthy donors. The PCR made use of 60 Vbeta and 13 Jbeta primers. The repertoire was sequenced with immunoSEQ multiplex PCR; TCRdb's copy has only in-frame clones and lacks some. The sample lists 150,000 to 200,000 clones; around 83% were seen once. Material: PBMCs. These receptors all stem from a middle-aged man in good health and CMV-seropositive.

V and J are TRBV7-2 and TRBJ2-7; no firm D call. The CDR3 is 14 residues long. CDR1 and CDR2 (germline): SGHTA, FQGNSA. V gave up 1 base and J gave up 6 bases, with 13 bases separating them. The CDR3: CASSLDLVELEQYF. The CDR3 DNA reads as TGTGCCAGCAGCTTAGATCTTGTGGAGCTCGAGCAGTACTTC.

V and J are TRBV29-1 and TRBJ2-4, with 9 bases identical to TRBD1. V lost 2 bases and J lost 9; bases outside the gene matches: 5. Germline V gene data show CDR1 as SQVTM and CDR2 as ANQGSEA. This CDR3 has 13 residues. The CDR3 DNA reads as TGCAGCGTTGAAATGGACAGGGGTGGCATTCAGTACTTC. Translation gives CSVEMDRGGIQYF.

The chain's CDR3 is CASRGGANSEQYF. For the CDR3, the DNA is TGTGCCAGCCGAGGGGGGGCCAACTCCGAGCAGTACTTC. The chain joins TRBV19 to TRBJ2-7; possible D gene TRBD2, 7 bases. V was clipped by 9 bases and J by 6 bases, with 18 bases between them. The CDR3 is 13 amino acids. Germline V lookup: CDR1 LNHDA, CDR2 SQIVND (reference sequence).

This chain joins TRBV4-1 and TRBJ2-5; 11 bases are shared with TRBD2. CDR3 length: 20 amino acids. The V gene end was trimmed by 0 bases and the J gene end by 4 bases; junction bases not matched to a gene: 16. Per germline, CDR1 MGHRA and CDR2 YSYEKL. CDR3 sequence reads: CASSQEGNSGRARVAETQYF. CDR3 DNA sequence: TGCGCCAGCAGCCAAGAGGGTAATAGCGGGAGGGCCAGGGTTGCAGAGACCCAGTACTTC.

The chain has TRBV2 and TRBJ2-1, with D possibly being TRBD1 (6 bases). V lost 1 base to trimming and J lost 1 base, with 8 bases between them. Germline CDR1 SNHLY, CDR2 FYNNEI. The CDR3 has 15 residues. The CDR3 DNA is TGTGCCAGCAGTGAAGTCACAGGGTCCTACAATGAGCAGTTCTTC. This encodes CASSEVTGSYNEQFF.

The chain employs TRBV5-8 and TRBJ1-3; no clear D. The CDR3 has 15 amino acids. Trimming removed 3 bases from V and 0 bases from J, with 10 bases in between. From germline, CDR1 is SGHTS and CDR2 YDEGEE. The CDR3 nucleotides read TGTGCCAGCAGCTCCTCGGTCTCCTCTGGAAACACCATATATTTT. Its protein is CASSSSVSSGNTIYF. Combining the CDR3 with reference TRBV5-8 and TRBJ1-3 gives the whole variable domain EAGVTQSPTHLIKTRGQQATLRCSPISGHTSVYWYQQALGLGLQFLLWYDEGEERNRGNFPPRFSGRQFPNYSSELNVNALELEDSALYLCASSSSVSSGNTIYFGEGSWLTVV.

The rearrangement links TRBV5-1 to TRBJ1-2; D possibly corresponds to TRBD1 (6 bases). Trimming stripped 0 bases from V and 4 bases from J, with 13 bases between. The CDR3 has 15 amino acids. CDR1 is SGHRS and CDR2 is YFSETQ in the germline V gene. The CDR3 sequence: CASSLEAGAFYGYTF. The DNA for the CDR3 is TGCGCCAGCAGCTTGGAGGCAGGGGCTTTCTATGGCTACACCTTC.

CDR3 nucleotide sequence: TGTGCCAGCAGCGCGGGGCGGTTTGACACTGAAGCTTTCTTT. Translated: CASSAGRFDTEAFF. The chain uses TRBV6-6 and TRBJ1-1; maybe TRBD1 (5 bases). Germline CDR1 MNHNY, CDR2 SVGAGI (reference sequence). This CDR3 is built from 14 residues. With 6 bases removed from V and 3 bases from J, the gap between germline ends came to 14 bases.

The chain links TRBV5-8 to TRBJ2-5; D possibly corresponds to TRBD1 (6 bases). V was pared by 0 bases and J by 3 bases, with 12 bases between. The germline gives CDR1 SGHTS, CDR2 YDEGEE. This CDR3 contains 15 residues. The CDR3 DNA reads as TGTGCCAGCAGCTTGGCCAGGCGGACAGAAGAGACCCAGTACTTC. Protein product: CASSLARRTEETQYF.

The J gene is TRBJ1-1, the V gene TRBV10-2, with D perhaps TRBD1 (5 bases). Germline V gene data show CDR1 as WSHSY and CDR2 as SAAADI. V lost 1 base, J lost 6 bases, and 9 bases lay in between. The CDR3 has 13 residues. The CDR3 here is CASSEWRGPEAFF. CDR3 nucleotides: TGCGCCAGCAGTGAGTGGAGGGGCCCTGAAGCTTTCTTT.

The chain uses TRBV30 and TRBJ1-2; D unresolved. This CDR3 comprises 15 residues. Germline-derived CDR1 and CDR2 are GTSNPN and SVGIG (reference sequence). The V end was cut by 2 bases, the J end by 4 bases, with 17 bases between. The DNA for the CDR3 is TGTGCCTGGAGTCCAGAAACCGGGATCTTCTATGGCTACACCTTC. Amino acids: CAWSPETGIFYGYTF. The full variable domain, with the rest looked up from reference TRBV30 and TRBJ1-2, is SQTIHQWPATLVQPVGSPLSLECTVEGTSNPNLYWYRQAAGRGLQLLFYSVGIGQISSEVPQNLSASRPQDRQFILSSKKLLLSDSGFYLCAWSPETGIFYGYTFGSGTRLTVV.

This clone was seen a few times. The V gene is TRBV2, the J gene TRBJ1-2, with 7 bases matching TRBD1. Germline-derived CDR1 and CDR2 are SNHLY and FYNNEI. This CDR3 is 13 amino acids long. V trimming: 7 bases; J trimming: 4 bases; junction bases outside the gene matches: 6. CDR3 sequence reads: CASTTQGSYGYTF. The CDR3 coding sequence is TGTGCCAGCACCACACAGGGGTCCTATGGCTACACCTTC.

This sequence joins TRBV29-1 and TRBJ1-2; D is unclear. This CDR3 region has 13 residues. V was trimmed by 5 bases and J by 0 bases, leaving 10 bases between them. The germline V gene has CDR1 SQVTM and CDR2 ANQGSEA. The CDR3 reads CSVKQPTNYGYTF. CDR3 in DNA: TGCAGCGTTAAACAGCCTACTAACTATGGCTACACCTTC.

This chain joins TRBV2 and TRBJ2-2, with D unresolved. The CDR3 covers 13 residues. Trimming removed 6 bases from V and 6 bases from J, with 11 bases in between. Germline CDR1 reads SNHLY; CDR2 reads FYNNEI. CDR3 coding DNA: TGTGCCAGCAGAAATTCCGGAGCCGGGGAGCTGTTTTTT. It is translated as CASRNSGAGELFF. Variable domain in full (rest from reference TRBV2 and TRBJ2-2): EPEVTQTPSHQVTQMGQEVILRCVPISNHLYFYWYRQILGQKVEFLVSFYNNEISEKSEIFDDQFSVERPDGSNFTLKIRSTKLEDSAMYFCASRNSGAGELFFGEGSRLTVL.

The chain couples TRBV6-1 to TRBJ1-2; 10 bases are shared with TRBD1. The trim removed 6 bases at V and 3 bases at J, leaving 7 bases unmatched. The CDR3 has 15 residues. CDR1 MNHNS and CDR2 SASEGT come from the germline V gene. The CDR3 sequence: CASRGGQGYHYGYTF. The CDR3 coding sequence is TGTGCCAGCAGGGGGGGACAGGGGTACCACTATGGCTACACCTTC.

This clone came up a few times. This chain connects TRBV6-1 to TRBJ2-7; possibly TRBD2 for D (6 bases). The CDR3 extends over 14 amino acids. The V gene's germline CDR1 is MNHNS and CDR2 SASEGT. V was clipped by 5 bases and J by 2 bases, with 13 bases between them. This CDR3 reads CASSPGLSAYEQYF. CDR3 nucleotide sequence: TGTGCCAGCAGTCCGGGACTCAGCGCCTACGAGCAGTACTTC.

The chain combines TRBV6-5 with TRBJ2-7; 8 bases match TRBD1. The CDR3 runs 16 residues. Germline V CDR1 and CDR2: MNHEY, SVGAGI. V was clipped by 0 bases and J by 4 bases; unmatched bases: 8. This chain's CDR3 is CASSYSTGQVMYEQYF. CDR3 nucleotides: TGTGCCAGCAGTTACTCGACGGGACAGGTGATGTACGAGCAGTACTTC.

This chain uses TRBV2 with TRBJ2-2, with D unresolved. CDR1 and CDR2 from the germline V gene are SNHLY and FYNNEI. Trimming removed 2 bases from V and 5 bases from J, with 9 bases in between. The CDR3 spans 14 residues. CDR3 sequence (DNA): TGTGCCAGCAGTGAACGACACCATACCGGGGAGCTGTTTTTT. It encodes CASSERHHTGELFF.

The J gene is TRBJ1-2, the V gene TRBV6-5, with D possibly matching TRBD1 (5 bases). V was pared by 3 bases and J by 9 bases, with 14 bases between. Looked up from germline, CDR1 is MNHEY and CDR2 is SVGAGI. This CDR3 has 13 residues. The DNA of the CDR3 is TGTGCCAGCAGTTATACGGGGGTTTATAGCTACACCTTC. Its protein product is CASSYTGVYSYTF.

J is TRBJ1-1 and V is TRBV18, with TRBD1 as a possible D gene (6 bases). Germline V lookup: CDR1 KGHSH, CDR2 LQKENI. The CDR3 has 17 residues. The V end lost 2 bases, the J end lost 1 base, and 17 bases lay between the germline ends. CDR3 region: CASSPSDSSDRNTEAFF. CDR3 DNA: TGTGCCAGCTCACCATCCGACTCCTCGGACAGGAACACTGAAGCTTTCTTT.

The J gene is TRBJ2-2, the V gene TRBV7-9; D is possibly TRBD2 (6 bases). V was trimmed by 7 bases and J by 1 base, leaving 13 bases between them. CDR3 size: 15 residues. Per the germline V gene, CDR1 is SEHNR and CDR2 is FQNEAQ (reference sequence). In DNA form, the CDR3 reads TGTGCCAGCACCCCAGTTAGCGGGAACACCGGGGAGCTGTTTTTT. The encoded protein is CASTPVSGNTGELFF.

V is TRBV9 and J is TRBJ2-7, with D unresolved. Trimming took off 0 bases at V and 3 bases at J, with 10 bases between the two ends. This CDR3 region has 14 residues. Germline CDR1 reads SGDLS; CDR2 reads YYNGEE. CDR3 nucleotide sequence: TGTGCCAGCAGCGTAGGGGCTTTTGGCTACGAGCAGTACTTC. It encodes CASSVGAFGYEQYF.

This chain connects TRBV29-1 to TRBJ2-1, with 11 nucleotides matching TRBD2. V lost 1 base and J lost 3; bases outside the gene matches: 2. Germline loops: CDR1 SQVTM, CDR2 ANQGSEA. This CDR3 spans 15 amino acids. The CDR3 region has the DNA TGCAGCGTTGAAGGACTAGCGGGGTTCTACAATGAGCAGTTCTTC. Encoded protein: CSVEGLAGFYNEQFF.

The CDR3 DNA follows: TGTGCCAGCAGCCAAGATCAGGGGGGACAGAGGAACACTGAAGCTTTCTTT. Translated: CASSQDQGGQRNTEAFF. The chain joins TRBV14 to TRBJ1-1; TRBD1 matches at 7 bases. The CDR3 loop spans 17 amino acids. Germline lookup yields CDR1 SGHDN and CDR2 FVKESK. The ends lost 0 bases at V and 1 base at J; junction bases unmatched: 8.

This chain connects TRBV5-6 to TRBJ2-7, with D possibly matching TRBD1 (5 bases). Germline V CDR1 and CDR2: SGHDT, YYEEEE. The CDR3 length is 16 residues. V dropped 1 base and J dropped 0 bases, with 14 bases sitting between them. CDR3 DNA sequence: TGTGCCAGCAGCTTGAGGGGTGGTAGCCGCTCCTACGAGCAGTACTTC. Amino acids: CASSLRGGSRSYEQYF. The entire variable domain, with the rest obtained from reference TRBV5-6 and TRBJ2-7, is as follows: DAGVTQSPTHLIKTRGQQVTLRCSPKSGHDTVSWYQQALGQGPQFIFQYYEEEERQRGNFPDRFSGHQFPNYSSELNVNALLLGDSALYLCASSLRGGSRSYEQYFGPGTRLTVT.

This chain joins TRBV5-6 and TRBJ2-7; 7 bases map to TRBD2. Germline trimming cut 1 base from V and 5 bases from J; bases unmatched to any gene: 9. Germline assignment: CDR1 SGHDT and CDR2 YYEEEE. The CDR3 is 15 residues long. This CDR3 is CASSLLADLRDEQYF. CDR3 sequence (DNA): TGTGCCAGCAGCTTGCTAGCGGACCTTCGGGACGAGCAGTACTTC.

Comment on this clone: An end of the junction differs from the germline gene, which may be a read error. The gene calls are TRBV14 and TRBJ2-7, with D perhaps TRBD2 (5 bases). The CDR3 contains 14 residues. Germline V lookup: CDR1 SGHDN, CDR2 FVKESK. The CDR3 nucleotides read TGTGCCGGCAGACTAAAAGCCAACTCCTACGAGCAGTACTTC. It encodes CAGRLKANSYEQYF. The full variable domain, in which reference TRBV14 and TRBJ2-7 provide the parts outside the CDR3, is EAGVTQFPSHSVIEKGQTVTLRCDPISGHDNLYWYRRVMGKEIKFLLHFVKESKQDESGMPNNRFLAERTGGTYSTLKVQPAELEDSGVYFCAGRLKANSYEQYFGPGTRLTVT.

V gene TRBV7-2 combines with J gene TRBJ2-7; D gene unclear. The CDR3 is made up of 14 amino acids. Germline V gene sequence: CDR1 SGHTA, CDR2 FQGNSA. With 4 bases removed from V and 4 bases from J, the gap between germline ends came to 14 bases. The CDR3 sequence is CASSSGLEYYEQYF. Here the CDR3 DNA reads TGTGCCAGCAGCTCCGGGTTAGAATATTACGAGCAGTACTTC.

The chain is built from TRBV5-6 and TRBJ1-1; D unclear. V was trimmed by 0 bases and J by 9 bases, leaving 12 bases between them. This CDR3 is 13 amino acids long. Germline loops: CDR1 SGHDT, CDR2 YYEEEE. Written as DNA, the CDR3 is TGTGCCAGCAGCTTGGCCTGGAGCTACAAAGCTTTCTTT. Protein sequence: CASSLAWSYKAFF.